These 3 T cell receptor beta chains originate from one sample sequenced in a study of T cells expressing NK-cell markers (dated by TCRdb to between 2020 and 2021). Receptor amplification or capture employed 5' RACE. Sequencer: Illumina HiSeq 2000. TCRdb reprocessed the reads and assigns one entry to each CDR3 protein sequence, leaving out DNA. This sample's table carries about 550,000 distinct CDR3 sequences. The ten largest make up about 3.6% of the sample. Sequenced material: blood T cells: a sorted CD56 or NKG2C T cell subset, CD4+ or CD8+ T cells, or bulk PBMC T cells (not recorded which). The receptors derive from a man between 18 and 29 years old in good health. Donor details come from another sample of the same person, matched by shared clones.

The CDR3 is CVKGGGNQPQHF. The V and J genes are TRBV7-9 and TRBJ1-5. Per the germline V gene, CDR1 is SEHNR and CDR2 is FQNEAQ (reference sequence). The CDR3 spans 12 residues. Full variable domain (outside the CDR3, taken from reference TRBV7-9 and TRBJ1-5): DTGVSQNPRHKITKRGQNVTFRCDPISEHNRLYWYRQTLGQGPEFLTYFQNEAQLEKSRLLSDRFSAERPKGSFSTLEIQRTEQGDSAMYLCVKGGGNQPQHFGDGTRLSIL.

V and J are TRBV28 and TRBJ2-7. The CDR3 has 12 residues. Germline V lookup: CDR1 MDHEN, CDR2 SYDVKM. The CDR3 loop reads CASRETNYEQYF.

The CDR3: CATSDSRSDASGAQHF. The rearrangement links TRBV24-1 to TRBJ1-5. Germline CDR1 KGHDR, CDR2 SFDVKD. The CDR3 has 16 residues.